This TCR beta chain was obtained from a study of T cell clonality in common variable immunodeficiency (dated by TCRdb to the mid-2010s). The paper's findings and limits, for the study overall: Differences among patients in the CVID cohort limited the correlations between repertoire features and clinical complications. According to the authors, finding the cause of the higher clonality in CVID would require sequencing the repertoires of T cell subpopulations. Fewer TCRbeta clones were shared among CVID subjects than among healthy controls (p < 0.0001). TCRbeta clonality was higher in CVID subjects than in healthy controls (t-test p = 0.018), and the increase was most characteristic of about a third of subjects. CVID TCRbeta sequences were reported to have fewer deletions and N-nucleotide insertions and to lack highly modified clones with 13 or more V deletions. Despite equal DNA input, controls averaged approximately 88,000 unique sequences per sample versus about 30,000 in CVID samples.

Diagnosis of CVID followed standard criteria, namely serum IgG, IgA and/or IgM below the normal range together with specific antibody deficiency. There were 44 subjects in the CVID group (approximately 15 female and around 29 male), ranging in age from 9 to 64 years, with a mean age of roughly 43. Both CVID patients and healthy controls were predominantly of Caucasian heritage. All CVID subjects had received replacement immunoglobulin therapy for at least one year at the time of study participation. At the time of blood collection, no CVID subject was ill or was being treated with immunomodulatory or immunosuppressive medication. From each donor, about 4.5 to 9 ml of heparinized peripheral whole blood was collected. Genomic DNA from adults with common variable immune deficiency (CVID) and from healthy adult controls was the source for sequencing TCRbeta CDR3 repertoires. Diluted blood was subjected to density centrifugation over Hypaque 1077 or Ficoll-Paque for isolation of peripheral blood mononuclear cells. Genomic DNA was obtained from unsorted mononuclear cells using either Qiagen column purification or a centrifugation-based method.

This clone appeared many times. Its specific antigen is unknown. The read stops 3 residues short of the end of the CDR3; the missing end is completed from the germline J gene. The CDR3, from cysteine to phenylalanine, totals 14 residues. Shown are 33 bases from within the CDR3, in frame from base 1. V drops 3 bases and J drops 2 bases, leaving 8 bases in between. Per the germline V gene, SNHLY is the CDR1 and FYNNEI is the CDR2. For sequencing input, CVID and control samples contributed equivalent amounts of genomic DNA. For every sample, a 60 bp segment covering the rearranged TCRbeta CDR3 region was amplified and then sequenced. TCRbeta amplification used the immunoSEQ assay, a bias-corrected multiplex PCR with high-throughput sequencing. Under the source paper's analysis protocol: Every unique nucleotide sequence was considered a clone and was annotated with V, D and J genes, copy number and frequency. Sequences were labeled productive if in frame, and non-productive if out of frame or containing stop codons. As previously described, Shannon's entropy was used to calculate clonality. The predicted amino acid sequences of productive clones were used to derive mean CDR3 Kyte-Doolittle hydropathy. The R hclust function was used to hierarchically cluster scaled V gene usage with Manhattan distance and complete linkage. To assess clone sharing by CDR3 amino acid sequence, 12 repertoires per group were resampled over 100 rounds. The repertoires were searched for more than 65 published EBV-specific and fewer than 250 published CMV-specific TCRbeta sequences. Analysis left out a couple of CVID samples that produced under 10,000 sequences, so 35 to 50 CVID repertoires remained. The table comes from immuneACCESS by way of TCRdb, which keeps in-frame sequences with V and J called. Part of the clones is missing from these tables; in studies checked, under half for an unresolved V gene and the rest for unknown reasons. V, J and clone size reflect that table, while D and trimming were determined from the DNA. For this sample, just over 20,000 clones appear and none is a singleton. The biggest ten clones account for approximately 2.4% of the sample.

This TCR was recovered from a human donor with common variable immunodeficiency. This sequence uses TRBV2 and TRBJ1-5; the D gene cannot be named for sure. The sample taken for sequencing was peripheral blood mononuclear cells. The sequenced CDR3 bases are TGTGCCAGCAGTGAGAGTCCGGGCAATCAGCCC. The resulting protein is CASSESPGNQP. The entire CDR3 sequence reads CASSESPGNQPQHF.